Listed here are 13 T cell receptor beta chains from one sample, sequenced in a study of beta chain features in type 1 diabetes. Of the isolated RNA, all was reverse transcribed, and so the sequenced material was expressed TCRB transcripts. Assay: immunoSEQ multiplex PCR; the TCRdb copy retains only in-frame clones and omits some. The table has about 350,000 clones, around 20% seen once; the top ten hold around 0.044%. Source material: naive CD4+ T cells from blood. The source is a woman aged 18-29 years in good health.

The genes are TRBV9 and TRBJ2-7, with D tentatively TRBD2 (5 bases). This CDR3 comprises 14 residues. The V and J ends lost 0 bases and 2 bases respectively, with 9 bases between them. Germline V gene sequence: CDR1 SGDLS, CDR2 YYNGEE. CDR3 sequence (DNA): TGTGCCAGCAGCGTAGGGACCGGGGCCTACGAGCAGTACTTC. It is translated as CASSVGTGAYEQYF.

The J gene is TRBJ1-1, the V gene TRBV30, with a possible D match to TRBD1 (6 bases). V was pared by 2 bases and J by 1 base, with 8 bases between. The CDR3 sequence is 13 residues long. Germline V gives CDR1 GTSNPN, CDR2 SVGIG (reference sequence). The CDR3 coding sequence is TGTGCCTGGAGTCGACAGGAGAACACTGAAGCTTTCTTT. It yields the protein CAWSRQENTEAFF.

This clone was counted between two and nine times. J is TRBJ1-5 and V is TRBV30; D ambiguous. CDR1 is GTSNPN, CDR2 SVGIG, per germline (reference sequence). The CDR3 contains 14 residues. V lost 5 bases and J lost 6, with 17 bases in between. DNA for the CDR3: TGTGCCTGGGGGCCGGGAGGGCCGGGTCAGCCCCAGCATTTT. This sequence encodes CAWGPGGPGQPQHF.

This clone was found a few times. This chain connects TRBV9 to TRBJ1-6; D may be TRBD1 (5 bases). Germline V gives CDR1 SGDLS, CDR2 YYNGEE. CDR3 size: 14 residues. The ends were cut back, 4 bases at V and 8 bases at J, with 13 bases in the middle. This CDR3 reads CASSPRRDYSPLHF. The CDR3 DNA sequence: TGTGCCAGCAGCCCTCGAAGGGACTATTCACCCCTCCACTTT.

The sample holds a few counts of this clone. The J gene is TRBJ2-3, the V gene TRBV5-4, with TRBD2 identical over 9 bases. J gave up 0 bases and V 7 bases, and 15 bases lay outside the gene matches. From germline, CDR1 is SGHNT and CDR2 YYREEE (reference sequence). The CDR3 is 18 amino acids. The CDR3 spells CASRSGLAGIASTDTQYF. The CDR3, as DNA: TGTGCCAGCCGCTCCGGGCTAGCGGGAATAGCTAGCACAGATACGCAGTATTTT.

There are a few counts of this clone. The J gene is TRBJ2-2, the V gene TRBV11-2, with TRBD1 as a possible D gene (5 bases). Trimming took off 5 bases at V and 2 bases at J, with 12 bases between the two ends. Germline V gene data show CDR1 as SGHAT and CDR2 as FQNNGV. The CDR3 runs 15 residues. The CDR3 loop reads CASSHHQGNTGELFF. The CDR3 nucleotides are TGTGCCAGCAGCCACCATCAGGGTAACACCGGGGAGCTGTTTTTT.

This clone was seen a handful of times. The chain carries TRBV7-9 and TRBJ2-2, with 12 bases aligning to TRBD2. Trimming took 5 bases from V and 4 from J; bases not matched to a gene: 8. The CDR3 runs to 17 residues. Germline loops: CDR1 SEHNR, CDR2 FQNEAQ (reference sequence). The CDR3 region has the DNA TGTGCCAGCAGCCTCCTAGCGGGGGGGCCGGTCACCGGGGAGCTGTTTTTT. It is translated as CASSLLAGGPVTGELFF. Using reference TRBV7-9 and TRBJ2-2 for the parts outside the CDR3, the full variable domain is DTGVSQNPRHKITKRGQNVTFRCDPISEHNRLYWYRQTLGQGPEFLTYFQNEAQLEKSRLLSDRFSAERPKGSFSTLEIQRTEQGDSAMYLCASSLLAGGPVTGELFFGEGSRLTVL.

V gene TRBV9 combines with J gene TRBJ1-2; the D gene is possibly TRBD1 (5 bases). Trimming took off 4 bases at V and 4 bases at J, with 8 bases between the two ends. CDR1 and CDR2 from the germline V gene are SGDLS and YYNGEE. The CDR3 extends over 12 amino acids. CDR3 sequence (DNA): TGTGCCAGCAGCTCGCAGGGCTATGGCTACACCTTC. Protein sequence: CASSSQGYGYTF.

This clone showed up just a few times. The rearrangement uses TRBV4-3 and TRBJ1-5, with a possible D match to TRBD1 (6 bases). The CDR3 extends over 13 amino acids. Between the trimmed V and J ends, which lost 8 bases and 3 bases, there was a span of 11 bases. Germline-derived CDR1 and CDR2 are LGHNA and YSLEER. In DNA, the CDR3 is TGCGCCAGCGGGGCAGGGGTCAATCAGCCCCAGCATTTT. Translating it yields CASGAGVNQPQHF.

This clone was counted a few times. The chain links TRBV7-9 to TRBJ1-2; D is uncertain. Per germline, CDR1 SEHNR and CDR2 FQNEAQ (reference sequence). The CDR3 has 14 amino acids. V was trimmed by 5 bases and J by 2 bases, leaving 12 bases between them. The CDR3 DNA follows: TGTGCCAGCAGCCGGGAACAGAGGAACTATGGCTACACCTTC. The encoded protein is CASSREQRNYGYTF.

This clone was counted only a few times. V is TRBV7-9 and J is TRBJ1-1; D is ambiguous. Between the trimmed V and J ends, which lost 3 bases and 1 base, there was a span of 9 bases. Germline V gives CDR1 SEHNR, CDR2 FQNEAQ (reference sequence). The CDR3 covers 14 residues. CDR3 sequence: CASSFIGGNTEAFF. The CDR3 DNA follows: TGTGCCAGCAGCTTCATCGGTGGGAACACTGAAGCTTTCTTT.

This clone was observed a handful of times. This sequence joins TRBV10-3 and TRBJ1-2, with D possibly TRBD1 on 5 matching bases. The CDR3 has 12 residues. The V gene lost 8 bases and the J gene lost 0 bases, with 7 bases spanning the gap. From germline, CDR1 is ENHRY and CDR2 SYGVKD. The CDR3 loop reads CAIRGSNYGYTF. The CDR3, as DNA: TGTGCCATCCGGGGGTCTAACTATGGCTACACCTTC.

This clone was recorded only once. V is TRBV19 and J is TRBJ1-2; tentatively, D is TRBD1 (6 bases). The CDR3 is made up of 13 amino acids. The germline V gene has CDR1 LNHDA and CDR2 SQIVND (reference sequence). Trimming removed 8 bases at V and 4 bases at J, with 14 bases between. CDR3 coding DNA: TGTGCCAGTTCGACAGGACGATTCTATGGCTACACCTTC. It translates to CASSTGRFYGYTF.